These 20 T cell receptor beta chains were sequenced from one sample in a study of patients and donors after allogeneic stem cell transplantation. TCRdb processed the RT-PCR reads anew with MiXCR; each CDR3 protein has one entry. The repertoire holds hundreds of thousands of distinct CDR3 sequences, 16% seen once, with 7.2% in the top ten. The source material was blood, either unsorted or a sorted T cell fraction (not recorded which). The receptors were gathered from a human donor who was either an allogeneic HSCT recipient or a stem cell or donor lymphocyte infusion donor (not recorded which). It is not recorded whose cells these are; they may come from a transplant donor.

DNA of the CDR3: TGCAGCGCCCTTATGACTAGCGGGAGAGAGAGTGAGCAGTTCTTC. This translates into CSALMTSGRESEQFF. This sequence joins TRBV29-1 and TRBJ2-1, with 12 bases identical to TRBD2. The germline V gene encodes CDR1 SQVTM and CDR2 ANQGSEA. V shed 7 bases, J shed 9 bases, and the junction held 13 bases outside the gene matches. This CDR3 contains 15 residues.

This clonotype has only a few counts. This chain links TRBV19 with TRBJ2-1, with 8 bases matching TRBD2. The CDR3 covers 18 residues. CDR1 and CDR2 (germline): LNHDA, SQIVND (reference sequence). V was pared by 3 bases and J by 7 bases, with 17 bases of the junction left unmatched. The DNA for the CDR3 is TGTGCCAGTAGTATGGTCGGTTTGGAACGGGGGGGCGGAAATGAGCAGTTCTTC. Its protein is CASSMVGLERGGGNEQFF.

This clonotype was observed a few times. V is TRBV29-1 and J is TRBJ2-5; D remains unclear. From germline, CDR1 is SQVTM and CDR2 ANQGSEA. V was pared by 2 bases and J by 2 bases, with 6 bases between. The CDR3 has 12 residues. The CDR3 protein is CSVESQQETQYF. Written as DNA, the CDR3 is TGCAGCGTTGAAAGCCAGCAAGAGACCCAGTACTTC.

The rearrangement joins TRBV20-1 to TRBJ1-2; the match to TRBD1 covers 7 bases. Germline CDR1 is DFQATT and CDR2 is SNEGSKA (reference sequence). This CDR3 is built from 16 residues. The ends lost 5 bases at V and 8 bases at J; junction bases unmatched: 20. CDR3 residues: CSAPKGQLPRSKGYTF. DNA of the CDR3: TGCAGTGCTCCCAAGGGACAGCTCCCGCGTAGCAAGGGCTACACCTTC.

The chain employs TRBV20-1 and TRBJ2-5; D gene uncertain. With 0 bases removed from V and 5 bases from J, the gap between germline ends came to 19 bases. The CDR3 covers 16 residues. CDR1 is DFQATT, CDR2 SNEGSKA, per germline (reference sequence). CDR3 DNA: TGCAGTGCTAGAGATAGGTCCCAAGGGCTACGGGAGACCCAGTACTTC. Translated: CSARDRSQGLRETQYF.

This clonotype came up many times. J is TRBJ2-3 and V is TRBV20-1; D is unclear. Trimming took 6 bases from V and 3 from J, leaving 10 bases between them. Per germline, CDR1 DFQATT and CDR2 SNEGSKA (reference sequence). The CDR3 sequence is 12 residues long. In nucleotides, the CDR3 is TGCAGTGCAGTCACGAAGACAGATACGCAGTATTTT. It encodes CSAVTKTDTQYF.

This clonotype was observed a handful of times. V usage is TRBV5-1 and J usage is TRBJ1-3, with D hard to call. The CDR3 consists of 16 residues. The germline CDR1 and CDR2 sequences are SGHRS and YFSETQ. V was clipped by 1 base and J by 0 bases, with 11 bases between them. This CDR3 reads CASSLRTGSSGNTIYF. The DNA of the CDR3 is TGCGCCAGCAGCTTGCGAACTGGGAGCTCTGGAAACACCATATATTTT. Drawing the rest from reference TRBV5-1 and TRBJ1-3, the complete variable domain is KAGVTQTPRYLIKTRGQQVTLSCSPISGHRSVSWYQQTPGQGLQFLFEYFSETQRNKGNFPGRFSGRQFSNSRSEMNVSTLELGDSALYLCASSLRTGSSGNTIYFGEGSWLTVV.

This clonotype was observed a few times. The chain links TRBV27 to TRBJ2-1; perhaps TRBD2 as D (6 bases). Germline values: CDR1 MNHEY, CDR2 SMNVEV (reference sequence). Trimming took 5 bases from V and 7 from J, leaving 15 bases between them. The CDR3 contains 14 residues. The CDR3 nucleotides are TGTGCCAGCAGTACATGGGACTGGGGGAATGAGCAGTTCTTC. It translates to CASSTWDWGNEQFF.

This chain connects TRBV19 to TRBJ1-3; maybe TRBD1 (6 bases). The CDR3 has 14 amino acids. Trimming took off 3 bases at V and 2 bases at J, with 8 bases between the two ends. The germline V gene encodes CDR1 LNHDA and CDR2 SQIVND (reference sequence). CDR3 amino acids: CASSIAGAGNTIYF. CDR3 sequence (DNA): TGTGCCAGTAGTATCGCAGGGGCTGGAAACACCATATATTTT.

The chain carries TRBV27 and TRBJ2-1, with 8 nucleotides matching TRBD1. The germline gives CDR1 MNHEY, CDR2 SMNVEV (reference sequence). Trimming took 6 bases from V and 6 from J; bases not matched to a gene: 7. The CDR3 has 14 amino acids. CDR3: CASSMTGEGNEQFF. The CDR3 nucleotides read TGTGCCAGCAGCATGACAGGGGAAGGCAATGAGCAGTTCTTC.

In its sample, this clonotype was seen many times. The V and J genes are TRBV20-1 and TRBJ1-1; D not certain. Germline-derived CDR1 and CDR2 are DFQATT and SNEGSKA (reference sequence). This CDR3 comprises 12 residues. V was trimmed by 1 base and J by 1 base, leaving 4 bases between them. This chain's CDR3 is CSARVGNTEAFF. The CDR3 nucleotides read TGCAGTGCTAGAGTTGGGAACACTGAAGCTTTCTTT.

This clonotype was observed a few times. V is TRBV4-3 and J is TRBJ2-6; 8 bases map to TRBD2. J lost 2 bases, V lost 1 base, and 4 bases had no gene match. This CDR3 has 17 amino acids. CDR1 and CDR2 from the germline V gene are LGHNA and YSLEER. The DNA for the CDR3 is TGCGCCAGCAGCCAAGTCCGGGGGGGCGCTGGGGCCAACGTCCTGACTTTC. This translates into CASSQVRGGAGANVLTF.

The gene calls are TRBV20-1 and TRBJ2-3, with TRBD2 matching over 7 bases. This CDR3 is built from 17 residues. Trimming at V came to 0 bases and at J to 1 base, leaving 10 bases not matched to a gene. The germline CDR1 and CDR2 sequences are DFQATT and SNEGSKA (reference sequence). The CDR3: CSARDGGGQGGTDTQYF. CDR3 coding DNA: TGCAGTGCTAGAGATGGGGGGGGTCAGGGAGGCACAGATACGCAGTATTTT.

There are a few counts of this clonotype. The rearrangement uses TRBV13 and TRBJ2-1, with a tentative D call TRBD1 (6 bases). This CDR3 region has 16 residues. Germline V gene data show CDR1 as PRHDT and CDR2 as FYEKMQ (reference sequence). Trimming shortened V by 0 bases and J by 1 base, and 10 bases separated the two germline ends. The CDR3 DNA reads TGTGCCAGCAGCTTAGGTGACAGGCTATCCTACAATGAGCAGTTCTTC. It specifies CASSLGDRLSYNEQFF. Full variable domain (outside the CDR3, taken from reference TRBV13 and TRBJ2-1): AAGVIQSPRHLIKEKRETATLKCYPIPRHDTVYWYQQGPGQDPQFLISFYEKMQSDKGSIPDRFSAQQFSDYHSELNMSSLELGDSALYFCASSLGDRLSYNEQFFGPGTRLTVL.

The genes are TRBV5-1 and TRBJ2-5; no reliable D call. The CDR3 has 16 amino acids. V lost 0 bases and J 0 bases, leaving 12 bases between the germline ends. The germline V gene encodes CDR1 SGHRS and CDR2 YFSETQ. The CDR3 reads CASSLGLSMYQETQYF. In DNA form, the CDR3 reads TGCGCCAGCAGCTTGGGACTTTCCATGTACCAAGAGACCCAGTACTTC.

Concerning this clonotype itself: Just one base apart from a much larger clone, this may be a read error. The rearrangement links TRBV10-3 to TRBJ1-1; 8 positions agree with TRBD1. The CDR3 runs to 14 residues. CDR1 and CDR2 (germline): ENHRY, SYGVKD. The CDR3 reads CTISRTGGRTEAFF. CDR3 DNA sequence: TGTACCATCAGCCGAACAGGGGGAAGGACTGAAGCTTTCTTT.

A few counts support this clonotype. Here the CDR3 reads CAWRGRKNEKLFF. CDR3 coding DNA: TGTGCCTGGAGGGGGCGGAAGAATGAAAAACTGTTTTTT. The chain is built from TRBV30 and TRBJ1-4, with TRBD1 as a possible D gene (5 bases). Between the trimmed V and J ends, which lost 3 bases and 5 bases, there was a span of 10 bases. Germline CDR1 GTSNPN, CDR2 SVGIG (reference sequence). The CDR3 length is 13 residues.

This clonotype was seen only a few times. The chain uses TRBV6-5 and TRBJ1-1; possibly TRBD1 for D (6 bases). The length of the CDR3 is 16 residues. The V and J ends lost 2 bases and 5 bases respectively, with 18 bases between them. Per germline, CDR1 MNHEY and CDR2 SVGAGI. The CDR3, as DNA: TGTGCCAGCAGTTACGCGGCAGGGGTAGTTATGACTGAAGCTTTCTTT. Amino acid sequence: CASSYAAGVVMTEAFF.

This clonotype was detected a few times. The chain couples TRBV11-1 to TRBJ1-4; a possible D gene is TRBD1 (6 bases). The CDR3 extends over 18 amino acids. Trimming removed 2 bases at V and 10 bases at J, with 26 bases between. Germline CDR1 is SGHAT and CDR2 is FQDESV (reference sequence). In DNA, the CDR3 is TGTGCCAGCAGCTTAAGGGGGGGAACGACCGTGGCTGAAGGAAAACTGTTTTTT. It codes for CASSLRGGTTVAEGKLFF.

There are a few counts of this clonotype. The chain is built from TRBV3-1 and TRBJ2-3; 9 nucleotides align to TRBD2. The germline gives CDR1 LGHDT, CDR2 YNNKEL (reference sequence). The ends lost 5 bases at V and 3 bases at J; junction bases unmatched: 3. The CDR3 extends over 14 amino acids. CDR3 loop: CASSSGLATDTQYF. Here the CDR3 DNA reads TGTGCCAGCAGCTCTGGACTAGCGACAGATACGCAGTATTTT.